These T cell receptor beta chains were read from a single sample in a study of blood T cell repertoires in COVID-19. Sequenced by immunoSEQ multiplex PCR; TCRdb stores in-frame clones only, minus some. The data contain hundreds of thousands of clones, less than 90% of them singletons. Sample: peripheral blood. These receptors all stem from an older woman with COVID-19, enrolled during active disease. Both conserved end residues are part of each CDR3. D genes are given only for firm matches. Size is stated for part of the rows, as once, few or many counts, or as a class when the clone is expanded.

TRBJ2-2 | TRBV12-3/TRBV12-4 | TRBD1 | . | CASSAQGPGELFF | TGTGCCAGCAGCGCACAGGGGCCCGGGGAGCTGTTTTTT
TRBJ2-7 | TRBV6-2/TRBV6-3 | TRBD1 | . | CASSYSDRGSAYEQYF | TGTGCCAGCAGTTACTCGGACAGGGGCTCAGCCTACGAGCAGTACTTC
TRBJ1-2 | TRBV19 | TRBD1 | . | CASSNPGQGANGYTF | TGTGCCAGTAGTAACCCGGGACAGGGGGCAAATGGCTACACCTTC
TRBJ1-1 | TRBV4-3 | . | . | CASSPLTENTEAFF | TGCGCCAGCAGCCCCCTCACAGAGAACACTGAAGCTTTCTTT
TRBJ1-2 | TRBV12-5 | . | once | CASGSPGLRDGYTF | TGTGCTAGTGGTTCCCCGGGCCTCAGGGATGGCTACACCTTC
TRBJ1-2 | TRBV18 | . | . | CASSGGSLYGYTF | TGTGCCAGCTCAGGGGGGTCCCTCTATGGCTACACCTTC
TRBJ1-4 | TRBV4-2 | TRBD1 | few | CASSPSGTGTEKLFF | TGTGCCAGCAGCCCATCCGGGACAGGGACTGAAAAACTGTTTTTT
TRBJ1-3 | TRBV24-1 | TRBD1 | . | CATSEPDRERGNTIYF | TGTGCCACCAGTGAACCTGACAGGGAGAGAGGAAACACCATATATTTT
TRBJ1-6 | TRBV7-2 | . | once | CASSASWSDSSYNSPLHF | TGTGCCAGCAGCGCCTCATGGAGCGATAGCTCCTATAATTCACCCCTCCACTTT
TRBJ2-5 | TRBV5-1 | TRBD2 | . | CASTLVGTSGSMGETQYF | TGCGCCAGCACCCTTGTGGGGACTAGCGGGAGTATGGGAGAGACCCAGTACTTC
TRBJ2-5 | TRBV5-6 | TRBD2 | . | CASSSLAGLQETQYF | TGTGCCAGCAGCTCCCTAGCGGGTCTCCAAGAGACCCAGTACTTC
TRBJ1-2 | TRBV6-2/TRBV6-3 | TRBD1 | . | CASSYDREYTF | TGTGCCAGCAGTTACGACAGGGAATATACCTTC
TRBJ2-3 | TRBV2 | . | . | CASSVISTDTQYF | TGTGCCAGCAGTGTAATAAGCACAGATACGCAGTATTTT
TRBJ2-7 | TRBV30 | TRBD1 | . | CAWSPSDRAAVSYEQYF | TGTGCCTGGAGTCCAAGTGACAGGGCCGCTGTTTCCTACGAGCAGTACTTC
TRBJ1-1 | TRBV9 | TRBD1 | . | CASSEFDRGTEAFF | TGTGCCAGCAGCGAGTTCGACAGGGGCACTGAAGCTTTCTTT
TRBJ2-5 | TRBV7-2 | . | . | CASSLVRGRGEETQYF | TGTGCCAGCAGCTTAGTGAGGGGCAGGGGCGAAGAGACCCAGTACTTC
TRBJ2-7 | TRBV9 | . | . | CASSVESGSEQYF | TGTGCCAGCAGCGTAGAATCGGGGAGCGAGCAGTACTTC
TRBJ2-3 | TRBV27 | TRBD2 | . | CASSLAGAGGTDTQYF | TGTGCCAGCAGTCTAGCGGGGGCAGGAGGCACAGATACGCAGTATTTT
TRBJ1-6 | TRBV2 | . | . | CAIKRGTVDSPLHF | TGTGCCATTAAACGGGGGACGGTAGATTCACCCCTCCACTTT
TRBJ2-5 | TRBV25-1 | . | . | CASSGTGVEETQYF | TGTGCCAGCAGTGGGACCGGGGTAGAAGAGACCCAGTACTTC
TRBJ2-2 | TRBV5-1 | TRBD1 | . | CASSLAYTGTGASGELFF | TGCGCCAGCAGCTTGGCCTATACCGGGACAGGGGCATCCGGGGAGCTGTTTTTT
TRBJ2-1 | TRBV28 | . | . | CASSQGYNEQFF | TGTGCCAGCAGTCAGGGGTACAATGAGCAGTTCTTC
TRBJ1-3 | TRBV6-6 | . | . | CASSRPPGADSGNTIYF | TGTGCCAGCAGCCGACCTCCGGGAGCCGACTCTGGAAACACCATATATTTT
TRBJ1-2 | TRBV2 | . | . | CASSGKQLVIPINYGYTF | TGTGCCAGCAGTGGTAAACAGTTGGTAATCCCTATCAACTATGGCTACACCTTC
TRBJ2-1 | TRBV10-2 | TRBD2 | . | CASRLAGGPHNEQFF | TGCGCCAGCAGGCTAGCGGGGGGCCCACACAATGAGCAGTTCTTC
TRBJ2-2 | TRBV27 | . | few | CASSLSPAGPGELFF | TGTGCCAGCAGTTTATCGCCGGCAGGCCCCGGGGAGCTGTTTTTT
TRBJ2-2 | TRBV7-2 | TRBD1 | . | CASSLAGGTGELFF | TGTGCCAGCAGCTTGGCAGGGGGCACCGGGGAGCTGTTTTTT
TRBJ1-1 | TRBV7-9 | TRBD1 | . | CASRPGQGIGTEAFF | TGTGCCAGCAGACCGGGACAGGGAATCGGGACTGAAGCTTTCTTT
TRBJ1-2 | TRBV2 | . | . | CASGGAFGYTF | TGTGCCTCAGGTGGGGCTTTTGGCTACACCTTC
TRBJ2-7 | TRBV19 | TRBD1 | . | CASSIAGTGNYEQYF | TGTGCCAGTAGTATAGCCGGGACAGGGAACTACGAGCAGTACTTC
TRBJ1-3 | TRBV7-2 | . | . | CASSFADGQIYF | TGTGCCAGCAGCTTTGCCGACGGACAGATATATTTT
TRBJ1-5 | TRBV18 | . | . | CASSPSSGRMQPQHF | TGTGCCAGCTCACCAAGCTCGGGGAGGATGCAGCCCCAGCATTTT
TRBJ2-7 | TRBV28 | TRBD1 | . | CASRLQGAREQYF | TGTGCCAGCAGACTACAGGGGGCGCGGGAGCAGTACTTC
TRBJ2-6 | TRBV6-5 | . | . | CASTAQGANVLTF | TGTGCCAGCACCGCACAGGGGGCCAACGTCCTGACTTTC
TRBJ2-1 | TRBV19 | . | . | CASSIRQTHNEQFF | TGTGCCAGTAGTATAAGGCAGACACACAATGAGCAGTTCTTC
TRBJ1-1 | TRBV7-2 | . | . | CASRASRTANTEAFF | TGTGCCAGCAGGGCATCACGGACAGCGAACACTGAAGCTTTCTTT
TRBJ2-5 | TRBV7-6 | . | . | CASSPRRVPGETQYF | TGTGCCAGCAGCCCGAGGAGGGTTCCCGGGGAGACCCAGTACTTC
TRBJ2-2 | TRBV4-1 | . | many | CASSHPLGPNTGELFF | TGCGCCAGCAGCCACCCATTGGGGCCGAACACCGGGGAGCTGTTTTTT
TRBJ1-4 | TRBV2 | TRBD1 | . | CASSSGQGTEKLFF | TGTGCCAGCAGTAGCGGACAGGGAACTGAAAAACTGTTTTTT
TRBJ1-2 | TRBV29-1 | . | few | CSVATTNYGYTF | TGCAGCGTTGCCACAACTAACTATGGCTACACCTTC
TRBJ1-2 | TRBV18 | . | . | CASSPGRTDLGYTF | TGTGCCAGCTCACCAGGAAGGACAGATTTAGGCTACACCTTC
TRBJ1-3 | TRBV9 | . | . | CASSVSTGPSSGNTIYF | TGTGCCAGCAGCGTCTCGACAGGTCCAAGCTCTGGAAACACCATATATTTT
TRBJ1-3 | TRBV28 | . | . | CATTQSYSGNTIYF | TGTGCCACTACACAGAGCTACTCTGGAAACACCATATATTTT
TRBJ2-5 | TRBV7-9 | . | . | CASMGNTGKETQYF | TGTGCCAGCATGGGAAATACAGGAAAAGAGACCCAGTACTTC
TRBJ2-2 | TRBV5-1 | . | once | CASSFSGAPAGELFF | TGCGCCAGCAGCTTTTCAGGGGCGCCGGCCGGGGAGCTGTTTTTT
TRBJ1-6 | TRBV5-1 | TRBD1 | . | CASSGDRGPGSPLHF | TGCGCCAGCAGTGGGGACAGGGGGCCTGGTTCACCCCTCCACTTT
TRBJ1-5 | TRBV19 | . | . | CASSILEGGNQPQHF | TGTGCCAGTAGTATACTTGAGGGAGGCAATCAGCCCCAGCATTTT
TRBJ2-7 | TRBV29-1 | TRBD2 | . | CSVGSPGLDPEQYF | TGCAGCGTGGGTTCCCCGGGACTAGATCCCGAGCAGTACTTC
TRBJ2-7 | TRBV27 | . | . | CASLTGNRPYEQYF | TGTGCCAGCCTCACCGGGAATCGACCCTACGAGCAGTACTTC
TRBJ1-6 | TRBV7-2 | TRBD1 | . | CASRSGTGGSPLHF | TGTGCCAGCAGATCCGGGACAGGGGGTTCACCCCTCCACTTT
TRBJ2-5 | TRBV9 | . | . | CASSVETGQETQYF | TGTGCCAGCAGCGTAGAGACAGGACAAGAGACCCAGTACTTC
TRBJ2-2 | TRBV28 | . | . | CASSSHSAGSPGGELFF | TGTGCCAGCAGTTCCCACTCCGCCGGGTCCCCGGGCGGGGAGCTGTTTTTT
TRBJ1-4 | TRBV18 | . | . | CASSPSLYEKLFF | TGTGCCAGCTCACCTAGCCTCTATGAAAAACTGTTTTTT